This is a list of T cell receptor beta chains from one sample in a study of cytomegalovirus exposure and HLA in healthy donors. Using immunoSEQ multiplex PCR, the repertoire was profiled, and TCRdb retains in-frame clones only, with some absent. The data hold some 340,000 clones, with roughly nine tenths observed a single time. Sequenced input: PBMCs. These receptor sequences come from a woman aged 25 to 45 in good health and CMV-seropositive. CDR3s include the opening cysteine and the closing phenylalanine or tryptophan. A D gene is named only where the DNA matches it firmly. A clone size is listed for some rows: how often the clone was seen (once, few, many), or a class if it is expanded.

V	J	D	size	DNA	CDR3
TRBV30	TRBJ1-2	-	-	TGTGCCTGGATTTACGGATCACGGGGAGGCTACACCTTC	CAWIYGSRGGYTF
TRBV28	TRBJ1-1	-	-	TGTGCCAGCACCTTACCGCCGGGCCCCCGAGGGACTGAAGCTTTCTTT	CASTLPPGPRGTEAFF
TRBV2	TRBJ2-6	TRBD1	-	TGTGCCAGCAGGTTCGACAGGGGTACTAGAGGGGCCAACGTCCTGACTTTC	CASRFDRGTRGANVLTF
TRBV4-3	TRBJ1-2	-	few	TGCGCCAGCAGCCAAGACCCCTCCACTAACTATGGCTACACCTTC	CASSQDPSTNYGYTF
TRBV9	TRBJ2-5	-	-	TGTGCCAGCAGCGTAATGGTTTCAGAGACCCAGTACTTC	CASSVMVSETQYF
TRBV9	TRBJ2-7	-	-	TGTGCCAGCAGCGCCGGGGGGGACAGGGCCTACGAGCAGTACTTC	CASSAGGDRAYEQYF
TRBV6-1	TRBJ1-4	-	-	TGTGCCAGCAGTGAAGCTGTCGGCGTTAAACTGTTTTTT	CASSEAVGVKLFF
TRBV27	TRBJ2-2	TRBD1	-	TGTGCCAGCAGTTTGATCACTGGACAGGGCGTCGGGGAGCTGTTTTTT	CASSLITGQGVGELFF
TRBV11-2	TRBJ2-1	-	few	TGTGCCAGCAGCTTAGCAGGAGTTTCAGCAAATGAGCAGTTCTTC	CASSLAGVSANEQFF
TRBV5-1	TRBJ2-2	TRBD1	-	TGCGCCAGCAGCTCGAGGCGACAGGGTCCCACCGGGGAGCTGTTTTTT	CASSSRRQGPTGELFF
TRBV5-6	TRBJ2-3	TRBD1	-	TGTGCCAGCAGCAAGCTACAGGGGGCTGTCACAGATACGCAGTATTTT	CASSKLQGAVTDTQYF
TRBV5-1	TRBJ2-7	-	-	TGCGCCAGCAGCTTGGAGGTTGACTACGAGCAGTACTTC	CASSLEVDYEQYF
TRBV27	TRBJ1-2	-	-	TGTGCCAGCAGTTCTCCGGAGGGGCCTGGAGGCTACACCTTC	CASSSPEGPGGYTF
TRBV28	TRBJ1-2	-	many	TGTGCCAGCAGCGACCCGTTGGGCAGCTCTAACTATGGCTACACCTTC	CASSDPLGSSNYGYTF
TRBV12-5	TRBJ1-1	-	-	TGTGCTAGTGGTTTGGCAGGGATCGGGCGGGCTTTCTTT	CASGLAGIGRAFF
TRBV27	TRBJ2-3	-	-	TGTGCCAGCAGTTTAACTCCCCGGGGGCGCACAGATACGCAGTATTTT	CASSLTPRGRTDTQYF
TRBV28	TRBJ2-7	-	-	TGTGCCAGCGGGCCTCAGGAGCAGTACTTC	CASGPQEQYF
TRBV27	TRBJ2-7	-	-	TGTGCCAGCAGTTTATGGCCAGGGTACGAGCAGTACTTC	CASSLWPGYEQYF
TRBV28	TRBJ1-5	TRBD1	-	TGTGCCAGCAGTTTACTTACAGGGGGGATAGGCAATCAGCCCCAGCATTTT	CASSLLTGGIGNQPQHF
TRBV28	TRBJ1-2	-	-	TGTGCCAGCAGTCCCGCACTTAACTATGGCTACACCTTC	CASSPALNYGYTF
TRBV12-2	TRBJ1-1	-	-	TGTGCAAGTCGCTATCCGAGGGAGGGCACTGAAGCTTTCTTT	CASRYPREGTEAFF
TRBV27	TRBJ1-5	TRBD1	-	TGTGCCAGCAGTCAAAACCACGGGACAGGTAAAGGAAGCAATCAGCCCCAGCATTTT	CASSQNHGTGKGSNQPQHF
TRBV6-1	TRBJ2-5	-	-	TGTGCCAGCAGGGAGGGGACAGCCAGAGAGACCCAGTACTTC	CASREGTARETQYF
TRBV10-3	TRBJ2-2	TRBD2	-	TGTGCCATCAGTAATAGCGGGAGGGGCACCGGGGAGCTGTTTTTT	CAISNSGRGTGELFF
TRBV2	TRBJ1-5	-	few	TGTGCCAGCAGTGATGGCGGGGGCGGCAATCAGCCCCAGCATTTT	CASSDGGGGNQPQHF
TRBV9	TRBJ1-1	TRBD1	-	TGTGCCAGCAGCGTAGGGAAGGACAGGGTATGGAACACTGAAGCTTTCTTT	CASSVGKDRVWNTEAFF
TRBV10-3	TRBJ2-3	-	-	TGTGCCATCAACTCAGGACAGAGCACAGATACGCAGTATTTT	CAINSGQSTDTQYF
TRBV28	TRBJ1-1	-	-	TGTGCCAGCATAGGGTTCAGGGCAGGGGTCGAAGCTTTCTTT	CASIGFRAGVEAFF
TRBV29-1	TRBJ2-1	-	once	TGCAGCGTTGAAGATGTCGAGAAAAGCTCCTACAATGAGCAGTTCTTC	CSVEDVEKSSYNEQFF
TRBV6-1	TRBJ2-1	-	-	TGTGCCAGCAGTGAGGGGGGGCCGCAGTTCTTC	CASSEGGPQFF
TRBV5-1	TRBJ2-2	-	-	TGCGCCAGCAGCTTAGGGGTGAGCACCGGGGAGCTGTTTTTT	CASSLGVSTGELFF
TRBV29-1	TRBJ2-2	TRBD2	once	TGCAGCGTTGGACTAGCGGAGTACCGGGGAGCTGTTTTT	CSVGLAEYRGAVF
TRBV4-3	TRBJ1-4	TRBD1	few	TGCGCCAGCAGCCAAACGACAGGGACTAATGAAAAACTGTTTTTT	CASSQTTGTNEKLFF
TRBV7-2	TRBJ1-6	-	-	TGTGCCAGCAGCTTAAAGGCGGGGCCCACTAATTCACCCCTCCACTTT	CASSLKAGPTNSPLHF
TRBV9	TRBJ2-2	-	-	TGTGCCAGCAGCGTAGGACGGGAGTTCTGGAACACCGGGGAGCTGTTTTTT	CASSVGREFWNTGELFF
TRBV7-2	TRBJ2-7	TRBD2	-	TGTGCCAGCAGCCCCCAGGGACTAGCGGGCAAGCTCGAGCAGTACTTC	CASSPQGLAGKLEQYF
TRBV7-9	TRBJ2-1	-	-	TGTGCCAGCAGTTTCGAATCCGGGACTGACAAGGGCTACAATGAGCAGTTCTTC	CASSFESGTDKGYNEQFF
TRBV11-2	TRBJ2-1	-	-	TGTGCCAGCAGCACCGCGAAGGGGGGCTCCTACAATGAGCAGTTCTTC	CASSTAKGGSYNEQFF
TRBV6-5	TRBJ2-1	TRBD1	-	TGTGCCAGCAGTTTGTGGACAGGGGGCAATGAGCAGTTCTTC	CASSLWTGGNEQFF
TRBV28	TRBJ2-7	-	-	TGTGCCAGCACCCCGCTCCCAGGGTTCAACGAGCAGTACTTC	CASTPLPGFNEQYF
TRBV5-6	TRBJ2-2	TRBD2	-	TGTGCCAGCAGCTTCCCTAGCGGGAGTGCCGGGGAGCTGTTTTTT	CASSFPSGSAGELFF
TRBV5-1	TRBJ1-1	-	-	TGCGCCAGCAGCCCCGGGCCGGGGGGGCTACTGAACACTGAAGCTTTCTTT	CASSPGPGGLLNTEAFF
TRBV29-1	TRBJ1-4	-	-	TGCAGCGTTATTACGGAGGATGAAAAACTGTTTTTT	CSVITEDEKLFF
TRBV10-3	TRBJ2-7	-	-	TGTGCCATCAGTGAGAGTTCCTACGAGCAGTACTTC	CAISESSYEQYF
TRBV15	TRBJ2-7	-	-	TGTGCCACCAGCACCTCCCCTAGCGCCTTCTCCTACGAGCAGTACTTC	CATSTSPSAFSYEQYF
TRBV6-6	TRBJ2-7	-	-	TGTGCCAGCAGTTCCGTCGACAGATTCACATACTTC	CASSSVDRFTYF
TRBV6-5	TRBJ1-4	-	-	TGTGCCAGCAGTTACAGGGGATCTAATGAAAAACTGTTTTTT	CASSYRGSNEKLFF
TRBV19	TRBJ2-7	TRBD1	-	TGTGCCAGTTCGGACAGGTCTCACGAGCAGTACTTC	CASSDRSHEQYF